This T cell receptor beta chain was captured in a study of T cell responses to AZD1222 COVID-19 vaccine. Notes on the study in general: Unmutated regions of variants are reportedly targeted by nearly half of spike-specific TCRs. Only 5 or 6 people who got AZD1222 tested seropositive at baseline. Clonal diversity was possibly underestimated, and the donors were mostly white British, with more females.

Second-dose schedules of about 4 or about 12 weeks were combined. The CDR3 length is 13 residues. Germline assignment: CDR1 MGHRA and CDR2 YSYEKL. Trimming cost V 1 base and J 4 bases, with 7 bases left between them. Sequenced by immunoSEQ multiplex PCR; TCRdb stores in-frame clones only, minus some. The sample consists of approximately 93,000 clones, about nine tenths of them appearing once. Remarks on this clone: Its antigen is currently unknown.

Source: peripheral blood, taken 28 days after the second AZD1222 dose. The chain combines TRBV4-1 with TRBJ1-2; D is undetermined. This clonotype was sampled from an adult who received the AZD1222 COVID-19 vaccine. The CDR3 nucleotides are TGCGCCAGCAGCCAAGCAGATTCCTATGGCTACACCTTC. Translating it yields CASSQADSYGYTF.